This is a list of T cell receptor beta chains from one sample in a study of graft-versus-host responses after intestinal transplantation. Measured with immunoSEQ multiplex PCR; TCRdb has only the in-frame clones, and not every one. The data show roughly 90,000 clones, 90% to 95% seen once. Their specific antigens are unknown. Sequencing was performed on unstimulated CD8+ T cells sorted from spleen or lymph node cells, taken before intestinal transplant. The receptors shown here come from a human donor who received an intestinal transplant. Both conserved end residues are part of each CDR3. D genes are given only for firm matches. Size is omitted from some rows. Given values are once, few, many or a class for expanded clones.

TRBV30	-	-	TRBJ1-1	CAWSVIGSNTEAFF	TGTGCCTGGAGTGTGATAGGGTCAAACACTGAAGCTTTCTTT
TRBV6-5	-	TRBD2	TRBJ2-1	CASSYLAGGNNEQFF	TGTGCCAGCAGTTACCTAGCGGGGGGAAACAATGAGCAGTTCTTC
TRBV9	-	-	TRBJ1-1	CASSVAGDSKAFF	TGTGCCAGCAGCGTAGCCGGTGACTCGAAAGCTTTCTTT
TRBV5-4	-	-	TRBJ1-1	CASSGTVNTEAFF	TGTGCCAGCAGCGGAACAGTGAACACTGAAGCTTTCTTT
TRBV29-1	-	-	TRBJ2-5	CSVERSLGPSPLETQYF	TGCAGCGTTGAAAGATCCCTCGGCCCATCGCCCCTCGAGACCCAGTACTTC
TRBV6-6	once	TRBD2	TRBJ2-2	CASREVGTGELFF	TGTGCCAGCCGGGAGGTTGGCACCGGGGAGCTGTTTTTT
TRBV28	-	-	TRBJ1-5	CASRSTGRSNQPQHF	TGTGCCAGCAGATCTACAGGGAGGAGCAATCAGCCTCAGCATTTT
TRBV28	-	-	TRBJ2-7	CASSGAGASEQYF	TGTGCCAGCAGTGGCGCAGGGGCTTCCGAGCAGTACTTC
TRBV19	-	-	TRBJ1-2	CASSIRVTAVTHGYTF	TGTGCCAGTAGTATTCGAGTGACAGCCGTTACTCATGGCTACACCTTC
TRBV18	once	TRBD1	TRBJ2-1	CASSLTGVEYNEQFF	TGTGCCAGCTCACTAACAGGGGTGGAGTACAATGAGCAGTTCTTC
TRBV7-9	-	TRBD2	TRBJ2-1	CASSLGTSLSFF	TGTGCCAGCAGCTTAGGGACTAGCCTCTCGTTCTTC
TRBV9	-	-	TRBJ1-3	CASMGGNTIYF	TGTGCCAGCATGGGTGGAAACACCATATATTTT
TRBV6-1	once	-	TRBJ1-1	CASSLTGTLDTEAFF	TGTGCCAGCAGCCTTACAGGGACGTTGGACACTGAAGCTTTCTTT
TRBV5-5	-	TRBD1	TRBJ2-7	CASKGTGPYEQYF	TGTGCCAGCAAAGGGACAGGACCCTACGAGCAGTACTTC
TRBV10-3	-	-	TRBJ2-1	CAISESNVAPRRNEQFF	TGTGCCATCAGTGAGTCGAATGTGGCCCCGAGAAGGAATGAGCAGTTCTTC
TRBV4-1	-	-	TRBJ2-3	CASSQDPPITDTQYF	TGCGCCAGCAGCCAAGATCCTCCTATCACAGATACGCAGTATTTT
TRBV7-9	-	-	TRBJ1-1	CASSPGWGRDTEAFF	TGTGCCAGCAGCCCGGGGTGGGGGCGCGACACTGAAGCTTTCTTT
TRBV11-2	-	TRBD2	TRBJ2-1	CASSLGTSGTHNEQFF	TGTGCCAGCAGCCTGGGGACTAGCGGGACCCACAATGAGCAGTTCTTC
TRBV5-6	-	TRBD2	TRBJ2-7	CASSGWGYSGRAQYEQYF	TGTGCCAGCAGCGGGTGGGGATATAGCGGGAGGGCCCAGTACGAGCAGTACTTC
TRBV25-1	few	TRBD1	TRBJ1-6	CASSGQGDNSPLHF	TGTGCCAGCAGTGGACAGGGGGATAATTCACCCCTCCACTTT
TRBV11-1	-	TRBD1	TRBJ1-2	CASSLAPGGNYGYTF	TGTGCCAGCAGCTTAGCGCCAGGGGGAAACTATGGCTACACCTTC
TRBV19	-	TRBD1	TRBJ2-7	CASSIGTGRLFYEQYF	TGTGCCAGTAGTATCGGGACAGGCCGCCTCTTTTACGAGCAGTACTTC
TRBV10-3	-	-	TRBJ2-3	CAISEWPGDTQYF	TGTGCCATCAGTGAGTGGCCCGGAGATACGCAGTATTTT
TRBV6-5	-	-	TRBJ2-3	CASSYYFLSTDTQYF	TGTGCCAGCAGTTACTACTTCCTTTCCACAGATACGCAGTATTTT
TRBV6-5	-	-	TRBJ2-4	CASSRVGPKNIQYF	TGTGCCAGCAGCAGGGTAGGACCAAAAAACATTCAGTACTTC
TRBV2	-	-	TRBJ2-1	CASTYLSYNEQFF	TGTGCCAGCACCTACCTCTCGTACAATGAGCAGTTCTTC
TRBV6-1	-	-	TRBJ1-4	CASSEWGGIGEKLFF	TGTGCCAGCAGTGAATGGGGGGGAATCGGTGAAAAACTGTTTTTT
TRBV15	-	TRBD2	TRBJ2-1	CATSRDIAGGGGAEQFF	TGTGCCACCAGCAGGGACATAGCGGGAGGTGGGGGGGCGGAGCAGTTCTTC
TRBV6-5	-	-	TRBJ2-7	CASSYGGPRDDEQYF	TGTGCCAGCAGTTATGGGGGCCCCCGAGACGACGAGCAGTACTTC
TRBV10-2	-	-	TRBJ2-1	CASLGPYNEQFF	TGCGCCAGTTTGGGCCCGTACAATGAGCAGTTCTTC
TRBV19	-	TRBD2	TRBJ2-7	CASSIGSGGPRGSYEQYF	TGTGCCAGTAGTATTGGTAGCGGGGGGCCAAGAGGCAGCTACGAGCAGTACTTC
TRBV11-2	-	-	TRBJ2-4	CASSLVRRPRIAKNIQYF	TGTGCCAGCAGCTTAGTCCGTCGACCGCGAATAGCCAAAAACATTCAGTACTTC
TRBV4-1	-	TRBD1	TRBJ1-2	CASSHPGQGAIGYTF	TGCGCCAGCAGCCATCCCGGACAGGGGGCGATTGGCTACACCTTC
TRBV4-2	-	TRBD1	TRBJ1-1	CASSQPQTGGWYTEAFF	TGTGCCAGCAGCCAACCCCAGACAGGGGGATGGTACACTGAAGCTTTCTTT
TRBV6-5	-	TRBD1	TRBJ2-3	CASGDRLITDTQYF	TGTGCCAGCGGGGACAGGCTCATCACAGATACGCAGTATTTT
TRBV15	-	TRBD2	TRBJ2-3	CATSRVGLEGTDTQYF	TGTGCCACCAGCAGAGTAGGACTAGAGGGGACAGATACGCAGTATTTT
TRBV2	-	TRBD2	TRBJ2-7	CASSESGTSVEQYF	TGTGCCAGCAGTGAAAGTGGGACTAGTGTCGAGCAGTACTTC
TRBV2	-	TRBD1	TRBJ1-5	CASSQGDNQPQHF	TGTGCCAGCAGTCAGGGGGACAATCAGCCCCAGCATTTT
TRBV27	-	-	TRBJ1-1	CASSLVRNTEAFF	TGTGCCAGCAGTTTAGTCCGAAACACTGAAGCTTTCTTT
TRBV6-1	-	-	TRBJ2-1	CASSERDRWEQFF	TGTGCCAGCAGTGAAAGGGATCGATGGGAGCAGTTCTTC
TRBV2	-	-	TRBJ2-7	CASSEVVASSSYEQYF	TGTGCCAGCAGTGAAGTAGTCGCCTCAAGCTCCTACGAGCAGTACTTC
TRBV7-9	-	TRBD2	TRBJ2-3	CASSPRLAGGSDTQYF	TGTGCCAGCAGCCCCAGACTAGCGGGGGGCTCAGATACGCAGTATTTT
TRBV6-5	-	-	TRBJ2-7	CASRDSSYEQYF	TGTGCCAGCAGGGACAGCTCCTACGAGCAGTACTTC
TRBV10-3	-	-	TRBJ2-7	CAISEGGIPYF	TGTGCCATCAGTGAGGGGGGCATCCCGTACTTC
TRBV6-5	-	-	TRBJ1-1	CASSFGDTEAFF	TGTGCCAGCAGTTTCGGGGACACTGAAGCTTTCTTT
TRBV6-4	-	-	TRBJ2-5	CASGTAQYF	TGTGCCAGCGGGACGGCCCAGTACTTC